This T cell receptor (beta chain) was recorded in a study of cytomegalovirus exposure and HLA in healthy donors. General study findings and limits: A few CMV-associated chains were confirmed in vitro to be specific for CMV antigens.

Notes on this clone: The antigen is unknown.

This CDR3 comprises 16 residues. V lost 4 bases and J lost 2; bases outside the gene matches: 9. The germline V gene encodes CDR1 SGHNT and CDR2 YYREEE (reference sequence). The PCR used 60 Vbeta and 13 Jbeta primers. The method was immunoSEQ multiplex PCR; TCRdb's version includes in-frame clones alone and lacks a portion of them. The data show 200,000 or so clones, 70% to 90% seen once. J is TRBJ2-5 and V is TRBV5-4; 9 nucleotides agree with TRBD1. This sequence was found in a young woman in good health and CMV-seropositive. The sequenced material came from PBMCs. Here the CDR3 DNA reads TGTGCCAGCAGCCCGCGAACGGGACAGGGTCAAGAGACCCAGTACTTC. This codes for CASSPRTGQGQETQYF.